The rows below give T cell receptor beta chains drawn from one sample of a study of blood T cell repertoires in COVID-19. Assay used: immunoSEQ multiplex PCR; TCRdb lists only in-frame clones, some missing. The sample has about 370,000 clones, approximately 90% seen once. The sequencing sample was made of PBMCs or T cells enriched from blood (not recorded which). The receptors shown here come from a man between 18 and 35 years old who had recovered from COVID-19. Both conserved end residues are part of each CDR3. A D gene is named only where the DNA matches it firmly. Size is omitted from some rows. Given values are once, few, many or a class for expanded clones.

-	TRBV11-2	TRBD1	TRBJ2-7	TGTGCCAGCAGCTACAGGGGGAGTGGGAACGAGCAGTACTTC	CASSYRGSGNEQYF
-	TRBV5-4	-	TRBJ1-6	TGTGCCAGCAGCCGGAAACAGGGAAGGGACAATTCACCCCTCCACTTT	CASSRKQGRDNSPLHF
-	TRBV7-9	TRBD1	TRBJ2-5	TGTGCCAGCAGCTCCCAAAGGACCACAGGGGAGAAGACCCAGTACTTC	CASSSQRTTGEKTQYF
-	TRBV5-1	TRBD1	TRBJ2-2	TGCGCCAGCAGCCCGCTGCGAGGGGGCAACACCGGGGAGCTGTTTTTT	CASSPLRGGNTGELFF
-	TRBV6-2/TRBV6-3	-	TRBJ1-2	TGTGCCAGCAGTTACTCGTCCCGGGGATCCAACTATGGCTACACCTTC	CASSYSSRGSNYGYTF
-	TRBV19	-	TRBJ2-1	TGTGCCAGTAGTATAGGGCTAGCTGGGAATGAGCAGTTCTTC	CASSIGLAGNEQFF
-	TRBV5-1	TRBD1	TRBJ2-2	TGCGCCAGCAGCTTCCCTACTAGACAGGGGGACACCGGGGAGCTGTTTTTT	CASSFPTRQGDTGELFF
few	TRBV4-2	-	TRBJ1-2	TGTGCCAGCAGCCAAGACAGGGGATCCTATGGCTACACCTTC	CASSQDRGSYGYTF
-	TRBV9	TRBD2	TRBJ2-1	TGTGCCAGCAGCGCAAGGCCCGCTAGCGGGGCTTGGAGCTCCTACAATGAGCAGTTCTTC	CASSARPASGAWSSYNEQFF
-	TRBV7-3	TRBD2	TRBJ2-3	TGTGCCAGCAGCTTGATAGCGGGGACAGATACGCAGTATTTT	CASSLIAGTDTQYF
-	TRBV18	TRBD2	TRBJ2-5	TGTGCCAGCTCCCCACTAGCGGGATGGCAAGAGACCCAGTACTTC	CASSPLAGWQETQYF
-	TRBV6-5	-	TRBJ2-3	TGTGCCAGCAGAGACTACGGAGGGGATACGCAGTATTTT	CASRDYGGDTQYF
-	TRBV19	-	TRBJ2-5	TGTGCCAGTAGTATGAGCAGGTCCAGCGAGACCCAGTACTTC	CASSMSRSSETQYF